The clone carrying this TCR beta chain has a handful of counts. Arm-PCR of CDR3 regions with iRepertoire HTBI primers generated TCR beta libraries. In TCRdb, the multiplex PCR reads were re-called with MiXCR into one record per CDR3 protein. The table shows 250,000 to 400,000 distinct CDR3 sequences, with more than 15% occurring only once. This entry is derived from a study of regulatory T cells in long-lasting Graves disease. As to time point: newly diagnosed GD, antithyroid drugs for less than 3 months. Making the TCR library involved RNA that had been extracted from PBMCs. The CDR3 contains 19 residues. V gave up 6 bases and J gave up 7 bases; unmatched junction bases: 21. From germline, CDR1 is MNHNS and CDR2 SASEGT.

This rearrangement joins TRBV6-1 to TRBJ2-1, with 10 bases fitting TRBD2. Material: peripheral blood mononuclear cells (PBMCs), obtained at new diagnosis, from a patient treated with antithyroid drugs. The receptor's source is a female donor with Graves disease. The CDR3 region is CASRTLRITSGTALNEQFF. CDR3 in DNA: TGTGCCAGCAGAACACTCCGGATTACTAGCGGGACCGCTTTGAATGAGCAGTTCTTC.